The 21 T cell receptor beta chains reported below all come from one sample, sequenced in a study of cytomegalovirus exposure and HLA in healthy donors. The PCR ran on 60 Vbeta and 13 Jbeta primers. The data were produced by immunoSEQ multiplex PCR, yet TCRdb's version contains in-frame clones alone and is incomplete. Of about 120,000 clones in the sample, about 80% are singletons; the top ten hold about 1.5%. Sequencing was performed on PBMCs. The receptor set was obtained from a woman in her late teens or twenties in good health and CMV-seronegative.

V and J are TRBV7-8 and TRBJ2-7; 7 nucleotides line up with TRBD1. Germline V gives CDR1 SGHVS, CDR2 FQNEAQ. Unmatched junction bases numbered 9, after V lost 4 bases and J lost 3 bases. There are 15 residues in the CDR3. The CDR3 region has the DNA TGTGCCAGCAGCTCGAACACAGGGGCGGGCTACGAGCAGTACTTC. It codes for CASSSNTGAGYEQYF.

The chain is built from TRBV27 and TRBJ1-1; D might be TRBD1 (6 bases). V gave up 4 bases and J gave up 6 bases, with 9 bases separating them. Germline V gene lookup returns CDR1 MNHEY and CDR2 SMNVEV (reference sequence). The CDR3 is 12 amino acids. The CDR3 loop reads CASSSQGAEAFF. CDR3 in DNA: TGTGCCAGCAGTTCACAGGGAGCTGAAGCTTTCTTT.

The chain has TRBV2 and TRBJ1-1, with D unresolved. The V end lost 4 bases, the J end lost 0 bases, and 15 bases lay between the germline ends. This CDR3 has 16 amino acids. In germline, CDR1 is SNHLY, CDR2 FYNNEI. The CDR3 here is CASSVMAGRLNTEAFF. As DNA, the CDR3 is TGTGCCAGCAGTGTAATGGCCGGGAGATTGAACACTGAAGCTTTCTTT. The variable domain in full, with the rest retrieved from reference TRBV2 and TRBJ1-1, is EPEVTQTPSHQVTQMGQEVILRCVPISNHLYFYWYRQILGQKVEFLVSFYNNEISEKSEIFDDQFSVERPDGSNFTLKIRSTKLEDSAMYFCASSVMAGRLNTEAFFGQGTRLTVV.

This sequence joins TRBV9 and TRBJ2-1; 9 nucleotides align to TRBD1. With V trimmed by 2 bases and J by 6 bases, 9 bases remained unmatched. CDR3 length equals 16 residues. Per the germline V gene, CDR1 is SGDLS and CDR2 is YYNGEE. In DNA, the CDR3 is TGTGCCAGCAGCGTCAACCGGGACAGGGTTAGCAATGAGCAGTTCTTC. Translation gives CASSVNRDRVSNEQFF.

This clone has a single count. This chain uses TRBV28 with TRBJ2-5; the D gene is possibly TRBD1 (6 bases). Judging by the DNA end, TRBJ2-7 fits better; the J call may be wrong. Germline CDR1 MDHEN, CDR2 SYDVKM. CDR3 size: 16 residues. CDR3 loop: CASSLWSGTSTHEQYF. In DNA, the CDR3 is TGTGCCAGCAGTTTATGGTCCGGGACATCGACCCACGAGCAGTACTTC.

The table lists this clone with a few counts. This rearrangement joins TRBV7-9 to TRBJ2-1, with unresolved D. Looked up from germline, CDR1 is SEHNR and CDR2 is FQNEAQ (reference sequence). With 5 bases removed from V and 7 bases from J, the gap between germline ends came to 9 bases. The CDR3 length is 12 residues. CDR3 in DNA: TGTGCCAGCAGCAGTCCGAGTAATGAGCAGTTCTTC. Its protein is CASSSPSNEQFF.

The gene calls are TRBV6-6 and TRBJ1-5; 9 nucleotides agree with TRBD1. The germline CDR1 and CDR2 sequences are MNHNY and SVGAGI (reference sequence). CDR3 size: 16 residues. The V segment lost 4 bases and the J segment 4 bases; nucleotides outside the gene matches: 8. CDR3 nucleotides: TGTGCCAGCAGTTCACCGGGACAGGGAGTTAATCAGCCCCAGCATTTT. This gives the protein CASSSPGQGVNQPQHF.

The chain uses TRBV5-4 and TRBJ2-7; 7 bases are shared with TRBD2. Germline V gives CDR1 SGHNT, CDR2 YYREEE (reference sequence). V lost 4 bases and J lost 3; bases outside the gene matches: 10. There are 15 residues in the CDR3. CDR3 in amino acids: CASSPDGGRGYEQYF. The CDR3 DNA follows: TGTGCCAGCAGCCCCGATGGCGGGAGAGGCTACGAGCAGTACTTC.

As concerns this clone: The junction shows a germline mismatch at one end, possibly a read error. CDR3 nucleotides: TGTGCCAGCAGTTACGCCCAGACCATAGCTAACTATGGCCACACCTTC. Encoded protein: CASSYAQTIANYGHTF. V is TRBV6-6 and J is TRBJ1-2; D unclear. Germline V gives CDR1 MNHNY, CDR2 SVGAGI (reference sequence). CDR3 length: 16 residues.

The chain joins TRBV7-9 to TRBJ1-2; tentatively, D is TRBD1 (5 bases). The CDR3 sequence is 16 residues long. CDR1 is SEHNR, CDR2 FQNEAQ, per germline (reference sequence). Deletions cut 1 base from V and 8 bases from J, with 20 bases between. The CDR3 is CASSLGAGRGDGGYTF. The CDR3 DNA reads TGTGCCAGCAGCTTAGGAGCAGGGAGGGGAGATGGGGGCTACACCTTC.

The chain combines TRBV5-6 with TRBJ1-2, with D possibly matching TRBD1 (6 bases). Germline CDR1 reads SGHDT; CDR2 reads YYEEEE. There are 14 residues in the CDR3. Trimming cost V 5 bases and J 7 bases, with 18 bases left between them. The DNA of the CDR3 is TGTGCCAGCAGTCAGGAAGGACAGCCGCGTGGCTACACCTTC. Its translation is CASSQEGQPRGYTF.

CDR3 residues: CASRSTGAKTEAFF. CDR3 bases: TGTGCCAGCAGGTCCACAGGGGCGAAGACTGAAGCTTTCTTT. The J gene is TRBJ1-1, the V gene TRBV6-1; TRBD1 matches at 7 bases. Germline assignment: CDR1 MNHNS and CDR2 SASEGT. The ends lost 6 bases at V and 5 bases at J; junction bases unmatched: 9. The CDR3 consists of 14 residues.

The chain is built from TRBV7-2 and TRBJ1-5; D call uncertain. Per the germline V gene, CDR1 is SGHTA and CDR2 is FQGNSA. Trimming cost V 5 bases and J 2 bases, with 13 bases left between them. The CDR3 has 15 residues. This chain's CDR3 is CASSPTEGGNQPQHF. CDR3 DNA: TGTGCCAGCAGCCCCACGGAGGGTGGCAATCAGCCCCAGCATTTT. The entire variable domain, with the rest obtained from reference TRBV7-2 and TRBJ1-5, is as follows: GAGVSQSPSNKVTEKGKDVELRCDPISGHTALYWYRQSLGQGLEFLIYFQGNSAPDKSGLPSDRFSAERTGGSVSTLTIQRTQQEDSAVYLCASSPTEGGNQPQHFGDGTRLSIL.

The chain uses TRBV6-4 and TRBJ2-3; D remains ambiguous. Germline lookup yields CDR1 MRHNA and CDR2 SNTAGT. Between the trimmed V and J ends, which lost 5 bases and 0 bases, there was a span of 12 bases. This CDR3 has 15 residues. In nucleotides, the CDR3 is TGTGCCAGCAGTTTGTCCCCCGGGAGCACAGATACGCAGTATTTT. Its translation: CASSLSPGSTDTQYF.

V is TRBV30 and J is TRBJ2-3, with D hard to call. This CDR3 is 13 amino acids long. Per germline, CDR1 GTSNPN and CDR2 SVGIG (reference sequence). Trimming cost V 2 bases and J 0 bases, with 6 bases left between them. CDR3 sequence reads: CAWSPQSTDTQYF. The CDR3 DNA sequence: TGTGCCTGGAGTCCCCAGAGCACAGATACGCAGTATTTT.

This chain joins TRBV9 and TRBJ2-1; D remains unclear. Trimming stripped 4 bases from V and 7 bases from J, with 21 bases between. CDR3 length: 16 amino acids. Germline values: CDR1 SGDLS, CDR2 YYNGEE. The CDR3 nucleotides are TGTGCCAGCAGCCTTGAGGCAGCAGCACTGCGGAATGAGCAGTTCTTC. Protein: CASSLEAAALRNEQFF. The entire variable domain, with the rest obtained from reference TRBV9 and TRBJ2-1, is as follows: DSGVTQTPKHLITATGQRVTLRCSPRSGDLSVYWYQQSLDQGLQFLIQYYNGEERAKGNILERFSAQQFPDLHSELNLSSLELGDSALYFCASSLEAAALRNEQFFGPGTRLTVL.

The chain has TRBV5-1 and TRBJ2-2; 8 bases are shared with TRBD2. Germline V CDR1 and CDR2: SGHRS, YFSETQ. The ends lost 6 bases at V and 5 bases at J; junction bases unmatched: 12. This CDR3 is 16 amino acids long. CDR3 protein: CASKESAGVATGELFF. DNA for the CDR3: TGCGCCAGCAAAGAGTCAGCGGGAGTGGCTACCGGGGAGCTGTTTTTT. Combining the CDR3 with reference TRBV5-1 and TRBJ2-2 gives the whole variable domain KAGVTQTPRYLIKTRGQQVTLSCSPISGHRSVSWYQQTPGQGLQFLFEYFSETQRNKGNFPGRFSGRQFSNSRSEMNVSTLELGDSALYLCASKESAGVATGELFFGEGSRLTVL.

The V gene is TRBV6-4, the J gene TRBJ2-2; TRBD2 aligns across 11 bases. V shed 11 bases and J 1 base; nucleotides not matched to a gene: 6. Germline CDR1 MRHNA, CDR2 SNTAGT. The CDR3 extends over 15 amino acids. The CDR3 coding sequence is TGTGCCCCTGCTACTAGCGGGGGGAACACCGGGGAGCTGTTTTTT. This sequence encodes CAPATSGGNTGELFF.

The rearrangement links TRBV27 to TRBJ2-3; 7 bases fit TRBD2. With 6 bases clipped from V and 0 bases from J, the junction kept 6 bases outside the gene matches. CDR3 size: 15 residues. Germline V gene data show CDR1 as MNHEY and CDR2 as SMNVEV (reference sequence). CDR3 residues: CASSRSSGSTDTQYF. The CDR3 DNA sequence: TGTGCCAGCAGCCGTTCTAGCGGAAGCACAGATACGCAGTATTTT.

This sequence joins TRBV2 and TRBJ2-7; tentative D call: TRBD1 (5 bases). V lost 6 bases, J lost 4 bases, and 7 bases lay in between. Germline CDR1 and CDR2: SNHLY and FYNNEI. This CDR3 contains 11 residues. In DNA, the CDR3 is TGTGCCAGCAGCAGGGTTTACGAGCAGTACTTC. It is translated as CASSRVYEQYF.

This chain uses TRBV5-4 with TRBJ2-2; 10 nucleotides agree with TRBD1. This CDR3 is 17 amino acids long. Germline V gene data show CDR1 as SGHNT and CDR2 as YYREEE (reference sequence). V shed 4 bases and J 7 bases; nucleotides not matched to a gene: 13. In DNA form, the CDR3 reads TGTGCCAGCAGCCAGGACCGTGACAGGGGGCTGGGCGGGGAGCTGTTTTTT. It encodes CASSQDRDRGLGGELFF.